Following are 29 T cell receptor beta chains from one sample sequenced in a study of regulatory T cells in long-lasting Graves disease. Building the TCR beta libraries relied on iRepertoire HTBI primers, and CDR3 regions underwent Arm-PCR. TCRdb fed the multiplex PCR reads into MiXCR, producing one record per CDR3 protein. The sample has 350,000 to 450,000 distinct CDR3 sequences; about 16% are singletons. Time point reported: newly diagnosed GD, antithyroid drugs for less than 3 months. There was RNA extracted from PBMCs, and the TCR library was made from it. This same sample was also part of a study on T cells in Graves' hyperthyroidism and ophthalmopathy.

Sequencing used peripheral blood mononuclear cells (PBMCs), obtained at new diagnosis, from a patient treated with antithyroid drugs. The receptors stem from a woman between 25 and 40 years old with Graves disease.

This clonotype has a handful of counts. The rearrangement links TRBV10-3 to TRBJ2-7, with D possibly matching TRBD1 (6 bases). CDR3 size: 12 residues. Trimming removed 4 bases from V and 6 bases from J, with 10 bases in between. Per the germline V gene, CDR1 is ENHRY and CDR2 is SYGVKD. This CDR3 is CAISATGTEQYF. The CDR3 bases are TGTGCCATCAGTGCCACAGGGACCGAGCAGTACTTC.

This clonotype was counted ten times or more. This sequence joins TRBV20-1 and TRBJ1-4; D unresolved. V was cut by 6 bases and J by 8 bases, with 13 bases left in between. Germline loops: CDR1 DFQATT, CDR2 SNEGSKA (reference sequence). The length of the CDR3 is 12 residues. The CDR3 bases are TGCAGTGCGAGGGAGATTGGGGAAAAACTGTTTTTT. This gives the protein CSAREIGEKLFF.

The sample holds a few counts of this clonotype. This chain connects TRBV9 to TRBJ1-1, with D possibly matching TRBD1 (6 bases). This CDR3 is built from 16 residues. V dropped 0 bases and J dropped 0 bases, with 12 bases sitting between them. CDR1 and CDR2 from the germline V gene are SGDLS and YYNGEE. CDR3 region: CASSVGHRALNTEAFF. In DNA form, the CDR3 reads TGTGCCAGCAGCGTAGGCCACAGGGCCCTGAACACTGAAGCTTTCTTT.

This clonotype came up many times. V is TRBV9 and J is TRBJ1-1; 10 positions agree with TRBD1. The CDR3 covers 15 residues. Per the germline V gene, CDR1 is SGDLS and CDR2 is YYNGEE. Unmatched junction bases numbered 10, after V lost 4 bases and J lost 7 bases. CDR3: CASSPSGTGVVEAFF. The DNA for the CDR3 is TGTGCCAGCAGCCCATCAGGGACAGGGGTCGTTGAAGCTTTCTTT. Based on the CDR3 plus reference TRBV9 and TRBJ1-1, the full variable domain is DSGVTQTPKHLITATGQRVTLRCSPRSGDLSVYWYQQSLDQGLQFLIQYYNGEERAKGNILERFSAQQFPDLHSELNLSSLELGDSALYFCASSPSGTGVVEAFFGQGTRLTVV.

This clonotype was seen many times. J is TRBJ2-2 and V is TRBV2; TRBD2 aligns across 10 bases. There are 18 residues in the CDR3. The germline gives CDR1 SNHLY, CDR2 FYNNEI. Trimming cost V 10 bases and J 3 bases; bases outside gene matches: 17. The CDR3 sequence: CATIFQGLASRDTGELFF. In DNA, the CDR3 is TGTGCCACCATCTTCCAGGGACTAGCGAGCCGCGACACCGGGGAGCTGTTTTTT.

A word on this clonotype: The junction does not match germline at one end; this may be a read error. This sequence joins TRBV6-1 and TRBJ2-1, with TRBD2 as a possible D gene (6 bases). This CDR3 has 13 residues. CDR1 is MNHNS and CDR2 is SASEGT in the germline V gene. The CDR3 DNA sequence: TGTGCCAGCAATCGGGACTCCTACAGTGAGCAGTTCTTC. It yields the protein CASNRDSYSEQFF.

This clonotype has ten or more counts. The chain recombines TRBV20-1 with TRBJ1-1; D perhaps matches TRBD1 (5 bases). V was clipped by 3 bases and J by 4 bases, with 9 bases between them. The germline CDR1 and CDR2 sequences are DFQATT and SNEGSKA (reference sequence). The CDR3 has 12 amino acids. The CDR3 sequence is CSASGGFTEAFF. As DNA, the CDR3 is TGCAGTGCTAGTGGGGGATTCACTGAAGCTTTCTTT.

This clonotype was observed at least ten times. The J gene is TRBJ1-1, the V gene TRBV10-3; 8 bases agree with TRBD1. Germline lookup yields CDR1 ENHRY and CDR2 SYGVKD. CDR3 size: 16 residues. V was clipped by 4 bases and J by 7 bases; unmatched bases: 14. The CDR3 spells CAISGNTGTGYREAFF. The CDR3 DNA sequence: TGTGCCATCAGTGGGAATACCGGGACAGGATACCGTGAAGCTTTCTTT.

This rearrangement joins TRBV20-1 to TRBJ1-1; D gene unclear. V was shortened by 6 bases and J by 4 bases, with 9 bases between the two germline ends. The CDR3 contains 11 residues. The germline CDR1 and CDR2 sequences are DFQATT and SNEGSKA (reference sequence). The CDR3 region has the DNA TGCAGTGCCCCGGACCTCACTGAAGCTTTCTTT. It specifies CSAPDLTEAFF.

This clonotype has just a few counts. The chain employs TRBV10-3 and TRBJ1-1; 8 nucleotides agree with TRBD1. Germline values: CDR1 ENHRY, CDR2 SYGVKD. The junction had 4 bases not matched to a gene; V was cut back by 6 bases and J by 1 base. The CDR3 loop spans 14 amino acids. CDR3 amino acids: CAIRPQGENTEAFF. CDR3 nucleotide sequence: TGTGCCATCAGGCCACAGGGGGAGAACACTGAAGCTTTCTTT.

The CDR3 DNA is TGTGCCAGCAGCGTAGTGGGGGGCGCCGAGCAGTACTTC. Translating gives CASSVVGGAEQYF. The chain has TRBV9 and TRBJ2-7; D is possibly TRBD1 or TRBD2 (6 bases each). The length of the CDR3 is 13 residues. Trimming stripped 0 bases from V and 6 bases from J, with 10 bases between. Germline lookup yields CDR1 SGDLS and CDR2 YYNGEE.

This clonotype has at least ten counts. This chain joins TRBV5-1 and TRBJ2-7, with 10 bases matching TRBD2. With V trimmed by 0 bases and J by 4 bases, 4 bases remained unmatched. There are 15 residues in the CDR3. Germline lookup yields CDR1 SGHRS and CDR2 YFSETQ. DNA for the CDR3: TGCGCCAGCAGCTTGGGGGTAGCGGGAGGATACGAGCAGTACTTC. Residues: CASSLGVAGGYEQYF.

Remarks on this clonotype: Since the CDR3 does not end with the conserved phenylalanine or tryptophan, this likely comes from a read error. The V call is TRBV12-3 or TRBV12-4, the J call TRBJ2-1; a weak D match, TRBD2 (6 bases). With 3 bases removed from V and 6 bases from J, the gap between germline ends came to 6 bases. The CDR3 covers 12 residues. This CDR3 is CASSLTSNEQFL. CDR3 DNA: TGTGCCAGCAGTTTGACTAGCAATGAGCAGTTCCTC.

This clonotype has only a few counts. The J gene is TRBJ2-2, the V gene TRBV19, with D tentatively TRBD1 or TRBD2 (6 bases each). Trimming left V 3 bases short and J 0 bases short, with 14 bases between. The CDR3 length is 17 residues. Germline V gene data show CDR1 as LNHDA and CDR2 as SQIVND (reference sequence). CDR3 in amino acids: CASSIRGVLANTGELFF. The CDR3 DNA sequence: TGTGCCAGTAGTATTAGGGGGGTGCTGGCGAACACCGGGGAGCTGTTTTTT.

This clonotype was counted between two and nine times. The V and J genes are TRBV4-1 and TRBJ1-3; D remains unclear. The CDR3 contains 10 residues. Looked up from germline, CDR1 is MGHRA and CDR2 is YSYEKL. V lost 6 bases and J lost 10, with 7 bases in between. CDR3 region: CASSGVTIYF. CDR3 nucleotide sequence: TGCGCCAGCAGTGGGGTAACCATATATTTT.

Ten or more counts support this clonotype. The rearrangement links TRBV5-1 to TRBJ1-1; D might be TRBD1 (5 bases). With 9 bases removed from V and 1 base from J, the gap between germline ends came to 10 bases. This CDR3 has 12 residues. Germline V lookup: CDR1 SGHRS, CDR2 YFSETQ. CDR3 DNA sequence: TGCGCCACCCGGGACTGGAACACTGAAGCTTTCTTT. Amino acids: CATRDWNTEAFF.

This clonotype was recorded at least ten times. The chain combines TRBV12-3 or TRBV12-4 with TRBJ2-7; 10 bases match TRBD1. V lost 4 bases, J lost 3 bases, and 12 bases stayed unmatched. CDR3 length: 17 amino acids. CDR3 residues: CASSSPGTGANFYEQYF. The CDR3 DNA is TGTGCCAGCAGTTCCCCCGGGACAGGGGCTAACTTCTACGAGCAGTACTTC.

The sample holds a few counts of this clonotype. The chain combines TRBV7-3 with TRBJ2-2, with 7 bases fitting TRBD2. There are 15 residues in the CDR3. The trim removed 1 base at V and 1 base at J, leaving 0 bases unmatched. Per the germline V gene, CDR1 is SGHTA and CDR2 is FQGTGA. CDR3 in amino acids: CASSLIAGNTGELFF. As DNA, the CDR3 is TGTGCCAGCAGCTTAATAGCGGGGAACACCGGGGAGCTGTTTTTT.

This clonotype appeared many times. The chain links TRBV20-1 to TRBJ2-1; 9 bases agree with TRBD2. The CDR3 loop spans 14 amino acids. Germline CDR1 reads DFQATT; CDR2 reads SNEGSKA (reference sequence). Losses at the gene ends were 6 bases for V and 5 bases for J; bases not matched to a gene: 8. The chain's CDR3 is CSAPTTSGHNEQFF. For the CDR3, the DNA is TGCAGTGCCCCTACCACTAGCGGGCACAATGAGCAGTTCTTC.

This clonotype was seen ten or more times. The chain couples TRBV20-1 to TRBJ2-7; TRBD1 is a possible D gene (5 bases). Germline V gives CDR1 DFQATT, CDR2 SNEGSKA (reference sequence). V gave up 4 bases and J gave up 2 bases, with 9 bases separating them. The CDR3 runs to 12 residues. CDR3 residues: CSAKYRTYEQYF. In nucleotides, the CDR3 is TGCAGTGCTAAGTACAGGACCTACGAGCAGTACTTC.

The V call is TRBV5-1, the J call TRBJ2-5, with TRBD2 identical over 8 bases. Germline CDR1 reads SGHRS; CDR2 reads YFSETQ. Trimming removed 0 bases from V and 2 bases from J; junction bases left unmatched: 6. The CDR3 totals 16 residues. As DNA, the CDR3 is TGCGCCAGCAGCTTGGCGGGTGTAGCGGGGCAAGAGACCCAGTACTTC. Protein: CASSLAGVAGQETQYF.

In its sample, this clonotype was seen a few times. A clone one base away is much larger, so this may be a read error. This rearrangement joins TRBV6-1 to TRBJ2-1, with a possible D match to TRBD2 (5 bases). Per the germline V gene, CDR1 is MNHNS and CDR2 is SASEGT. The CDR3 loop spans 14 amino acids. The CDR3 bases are TGTGCCAGCAGGGAAGCAGAGAGGGTCAATGGGCAGTTCTTC. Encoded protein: CASREAERVNGQFF.

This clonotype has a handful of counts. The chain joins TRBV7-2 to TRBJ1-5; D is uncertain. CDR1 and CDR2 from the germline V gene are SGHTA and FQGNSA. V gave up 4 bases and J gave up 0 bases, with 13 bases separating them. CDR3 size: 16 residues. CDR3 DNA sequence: TGTGCCAGCAGCTCCCAGACGGGGAATAGCAATCAGCCCCAGCATTTT. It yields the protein CASSSQTGNSNQPQHF.

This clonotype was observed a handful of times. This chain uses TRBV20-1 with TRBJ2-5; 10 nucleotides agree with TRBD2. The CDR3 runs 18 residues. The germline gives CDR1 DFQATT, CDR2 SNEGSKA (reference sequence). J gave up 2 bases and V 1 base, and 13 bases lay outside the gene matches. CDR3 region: CSARGLAGVPGPQETQYF. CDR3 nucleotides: TGCAGTGCTAGAGGTCTAGCGGGAGTGCCCGGACCTCAAGAGACCCAGTACTTC.

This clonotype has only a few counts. In DNA form, the CDR3 reads TGTGCCAGCAGCCCACAGTGGAATCAGCCCCAGCATTTT. Its translation is CASSPQWNQPQHF. The chain employs TRBV11-2 and TRBJ1-5; D call uncertain. Germline V gene lookup returns CDR1 SGHAT and CDR2 FQNNGV. This CDR3 is 13 amino acids long. Between the trimmed V and J ends, which lost 5 bases and 4 bases, there was a span of 9 bases.

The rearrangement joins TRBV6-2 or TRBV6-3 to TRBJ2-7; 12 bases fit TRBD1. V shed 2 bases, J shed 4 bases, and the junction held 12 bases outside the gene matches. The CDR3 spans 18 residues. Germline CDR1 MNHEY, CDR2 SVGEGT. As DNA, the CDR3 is TGTGCCAGCAGTTACGCCTACTCCGGGACAGGGGGCCCTTACGAGCAGTACTTC. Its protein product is CASSYAYSGTGGPYEQYF.

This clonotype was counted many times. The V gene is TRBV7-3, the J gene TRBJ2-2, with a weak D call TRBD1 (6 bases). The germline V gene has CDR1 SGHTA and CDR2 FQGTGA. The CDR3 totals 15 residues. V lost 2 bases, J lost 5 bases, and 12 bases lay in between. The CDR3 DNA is TGTGCCAGCAGCTTAGAGGGACAAGTTACCGGGGAGCTGTTTTTT. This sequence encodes CASSLEGQVTGELFF.

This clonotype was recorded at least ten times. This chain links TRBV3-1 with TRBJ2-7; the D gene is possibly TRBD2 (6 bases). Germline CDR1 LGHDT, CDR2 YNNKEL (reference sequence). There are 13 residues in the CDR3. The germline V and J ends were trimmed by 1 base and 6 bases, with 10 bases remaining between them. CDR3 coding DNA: TGTGCCAGCAGCCAAGTGCGGGACGTCGAGCAGTACTTC. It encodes CASSQVRDVEQYF.

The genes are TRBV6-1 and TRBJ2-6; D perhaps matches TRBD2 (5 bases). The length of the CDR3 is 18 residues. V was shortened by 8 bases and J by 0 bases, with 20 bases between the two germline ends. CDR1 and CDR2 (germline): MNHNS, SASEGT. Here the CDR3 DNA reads TGTGCCAGCTCACCTAGAGAGGGTGGATACTCTGGGGCCAACGTCCTGACTTTC. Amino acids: CASSPREGGYSGANVLTF.